Sequencing of this T cell receptor (beta chain) was carried out in a study of blood T cell repertoires in COVID-19. Across the whole study: Donors in the United States, Italy and Spain gave samples during acute or convalescent COVID-19. Sample material is recorded as cDNA or gDNA derived from T cells, B-cell-depleted T cells, or PBMCs.

Original processing methods: How many nucleated cells were present was estimated from reference gene primer amplification. Produced via immunoSEQ multiplex PCR; TCRdb's table is partial and in-frame only. V, J and clone size were drawn from that table, and D and trimming were deduced from the DNA. Of around 130,000 clones in the sample, roughly 91% were seen once. The CDR3 runs 15 residues. Germline lookup yields CDR1 MGHRA and CDR2 YSYEKL. V was pared by 2 bases and J by 5 bases, with 5 bases of the junction left unmatched. This chain connects TRBV4-1 to TRBJ1-5; TRBD1 aligns across 8 bases. This TCR was recovered from a man in his fifties with active or convalescent COVID-19. The sequenced material came from peripheral blood. The CDR3 loop reads CASSQNRGDHQPQHF. The DNA of the CDR3 is TGCGCCAGCAGCCAAAACAGGGGGGACCATCAGCCCCAGCATTTT.